This paragraph covers one TCR beta chain sequence. Its target is unknown. Next came a second PCR, run for roughly 6 to 11 cycles, which used a sample-barcoded 5' primer along with a J-beta primer mix. TCRdb reprocessed the 5' RACE reads with MiXCR, giving one entry per CDR3 protein. The table records roughly 560,000 distinct CDR3 sequences, less than 25% of them present only once. The data were obtained in a study of blood T cells in healthy people across ages. Findings of the study overall: Lack of knowledge of donor CMV status possibly confounded expanded clonotype changes.

CDR1 and CDR2 (germline): DFQATT, SNEGSKA (reference sequence). The CDR3 sequence is 13 residues long. The V end lost 0 bases, the J end lost 3 bases, and 9 bases lay between the germline ends. Another study also made use of these data, one on T cells of mothers and their children.

The source is a boy aged 10-17 years in good health. Material: blood. This chain joins TRBV20-1 and TRBJ2-7; D not certain. This chain's CDR3 is CSAREVVLYEQYF. CDR3 nucleotide sequence: TGCAGTGCTAGAGAGGTCGTACTCTACGAGCAGTACTTC.